This record concerns one T cell receptor beta chain sequence. Its antigen is currently not known. No clone much larger than this one lies a single base away; base qualities are absent. The record originates from a study of blood T cell repertoires in COVID-19 (dated by TCRdb to about 2020). Looking at the study overall: Collaborator samples came from the United States, Italy and Spain and covered acute and convalescent phases of COVID-19. The material from the prospective study consisted of cDNA or gDNA derived from T cells, B-cell-depleted T cells, or PBMCs. Deeply sampled blood TCRbeta repertoires from subjects exposed to, actively infected with, or recovered from COVID-19 were included in the dataset. A freely available public database, intended as a resource for researchers studying the immune response to SARS-CoV-2, is where the repertoires were released. Samples came from the ongoing ImmuneRACE study (first 160 participants) plus 1,254 subjects from 6 global collaborators. Sample metadata almost always included a de-identified subject ID, COVID-19 status, age in years and sex. HLA class I and class II types, where available, came from metadata supplied by the sample provider rather than from assay-based typing. Study-wide conclusions, independent of this receptor: Clinical and demographic metadata were provided uncurated, with the amount varying by source and participant.

TCRbeta CDR3 regions were amplified from genomic DNA by means of the immunoSEQ Assay, a bias-controlled multiplex PCR. As for the original processing: Within the assay, amplification of reference gene primers was used to estimate how many nucleated cells each sample contained. To quantify the absolute abundance of each unique TCRbeta CDR3 rearrangement, sequence reads were collapsed and filtered. Productive Simpson clonality was computed per sample as the square root of Simpson's diversity index over productive rearrangements. The source is immuneACCESS, and TCRdb retained only in-frame sequences with V and J called. Part of the clones is not carried over; for the studies checked, unresolved V genes explain less than half of this, and the remainder is unexplained. The V and J calls and the clone size are those of that table, but D and trimming were determined from the DNA. The sample table holds 60,000 to 85,000 clones, of which 80% to 90% were seen once. The ten largest clones add up to more than 15% of the sample.

The collaborating institutions used their own protocols to collect whole blood in K2EDTA tubes. Collaborator samples were shipped for TCRbeta analysis as frozen whole blood, isolated PBMCs, or DNA extracted from either sample type. V is trimmed back by 0 bases and J by 2 bases, and the junction contains 1 base that no gene match accounts for. CDR1 and CDR2, per the germline V gene, are MNHEY and SVGAGI. From cysteine to phenylalanine, the CDR3 is 15 amino acids long. The retained sequence is limited to the CDR3, 45 bases, with the frame set at the first base. This TCR was sampled from a woman in her fifties or sixties with acute or convalescent COVID-19. Recombination linked TRBV6-5 to TRBJ1-3, and 7 junction bases match TRBD1. The sequenced material came from peripheral blood. The sequenced DNA is TGTGCCAGCAGTTACTCGAGGGGGCCTGGAAACACCATATATTTT. Translated, it gives CASSYSRGPGNTIYF.